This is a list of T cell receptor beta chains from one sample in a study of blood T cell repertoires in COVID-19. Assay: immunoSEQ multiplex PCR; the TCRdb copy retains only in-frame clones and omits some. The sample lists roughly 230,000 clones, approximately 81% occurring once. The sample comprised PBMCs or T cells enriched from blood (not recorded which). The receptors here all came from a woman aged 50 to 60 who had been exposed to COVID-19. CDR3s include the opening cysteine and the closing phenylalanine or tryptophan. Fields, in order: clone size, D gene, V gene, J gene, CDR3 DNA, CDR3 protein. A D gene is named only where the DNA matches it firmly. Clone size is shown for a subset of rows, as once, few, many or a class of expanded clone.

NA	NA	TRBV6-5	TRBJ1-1	TGTGCCAGCAGTTACTCGAGTAGGGGCCAGAACACTGAAGCTTTCTTT	CASSYSSRGQNTEAFF
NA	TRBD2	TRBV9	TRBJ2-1	TGTGCCAGCACCCCTAGCGGGGGGGCCAATGAGCAGTTCTTC	CASTPSGGANEQFF
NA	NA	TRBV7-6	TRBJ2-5	TGTGCCAGCAGCCTCGGTTGGGGGCGACGGGAGACCCAGTACTTC	CASSLGWGRRETQYF
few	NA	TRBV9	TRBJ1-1	TGTGCCAGCAGCCCGGGACTGCTGATCACTGAAGCTTTCTTT	CASSPGLLITEAFF
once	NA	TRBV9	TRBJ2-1	TGTGCCAGCAGCGTAGAGGTGGGAGCGCGGAATGAGCAGTTCTTC	CASSVEVGARNEQFF
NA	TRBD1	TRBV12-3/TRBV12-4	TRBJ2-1	TGTGCCAGCATCGAGGGACAGGGGAACGAGCAGTTCTTC	CASIEGQGNEQFF
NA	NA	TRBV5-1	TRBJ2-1	TGCGCCAGCAGCCCCCGGGAAGGTCCCTACAATGAGCAGTTCTTC	CASSPREGPYNEQFF
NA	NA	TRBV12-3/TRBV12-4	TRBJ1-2	TGTGCCAGCAGTTTCATCCACGGTGGCTACACCTTC	CASSFIHGGYTF
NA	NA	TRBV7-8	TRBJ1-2	TGTGCCAGCAGCTCTCTAGTTGGTCTTGATGGCTACACCTTC	CASSSLVGLDGYTF
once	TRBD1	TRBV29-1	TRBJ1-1	TGCAGCGTGGGGCTGGGACAGTTGAACACTGAAGCTTTCTTT	CSVGLGQLNTEAFF
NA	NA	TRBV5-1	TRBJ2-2	TGCGCCAGCAGAACGGGCACCGGGGAGCTGTTTTTT	CASRTGTGELFF
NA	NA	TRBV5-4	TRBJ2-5	TGTGCCAGCAACACAGGTGTGGGAGAGACCCAGTACTTC	CASNTGVGETQYF
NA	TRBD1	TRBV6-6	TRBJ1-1	TGTGCCAGCAGTCCCGGACAGGGCGTCACTGAAGCTTTCTTT	CASSPGQGVTEAFF
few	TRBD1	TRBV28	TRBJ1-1	TGTGCCAGCAGTTTATATGGATTGACAGGGTTGGGTACCATCTTT	CASSLYGLTGLGTIF
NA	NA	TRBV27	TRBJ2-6	TGTGCCAGCAGTTCCTTGTCGTTCTCTGGGGCCAACGTCCTGACTTTC	CASSSLSFSGANVLTF